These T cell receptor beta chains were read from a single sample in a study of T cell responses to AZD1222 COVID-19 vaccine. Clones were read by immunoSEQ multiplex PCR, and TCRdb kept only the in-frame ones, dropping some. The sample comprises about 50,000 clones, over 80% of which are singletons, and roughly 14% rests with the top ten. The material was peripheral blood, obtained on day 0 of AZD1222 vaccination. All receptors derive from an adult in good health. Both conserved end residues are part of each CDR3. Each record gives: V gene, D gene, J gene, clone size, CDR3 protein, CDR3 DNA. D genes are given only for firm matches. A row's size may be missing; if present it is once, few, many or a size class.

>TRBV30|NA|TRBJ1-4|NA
CAGRERTNEKLFF
TGTGCCGGGAGAGAGAGAACTAATGAAAAACTGTTTTTT
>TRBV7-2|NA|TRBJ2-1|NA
CASSLEYSSHNEQFF
TGTGCCAGCAGCTTAGAGTATTCCTCCCACAATGAGCAGTTCTTC
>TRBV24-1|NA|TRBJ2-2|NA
CATRNRDLYGELFF
TGTGCCACCCGAAACAGGGATCTTTACGGGGAGCTGTTTTTT
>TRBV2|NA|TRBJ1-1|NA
CASRGADSMNTEAFF
TGTGCCAGCAGGGGGGCCGACTCGATGAACACTGAAGCTTTCTTT
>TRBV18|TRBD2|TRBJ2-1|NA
CASSPRIGRGDNEQFF
TGTGCCAGCTCACCACGTATCGGGAGGGGGGACAATGAGCAGTTCTTC
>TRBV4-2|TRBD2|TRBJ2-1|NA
CASSLTPSGMYNEQFF
TGTGCCAGCAGCCTGACCCCTAGCGGGATGTACAATGAGCAGTTCTTC
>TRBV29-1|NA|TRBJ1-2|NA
CSVEYGGGYGYTF
TGCAGCGTTGAGTACGGGGGGGGTTATGGCTACACCTTC
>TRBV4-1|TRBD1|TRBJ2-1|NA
CASRYQGAGSYNEQFF
TGCGCCAGCAGATACCAGGGGGCTGGCTCCTACAATGAGCAGTTCTTC
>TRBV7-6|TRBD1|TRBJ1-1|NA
CASSSTGLNTEAFF
TGTGCCAGCAGCTCGACAGGGTTGAACACTGAAGCTTTCTTT
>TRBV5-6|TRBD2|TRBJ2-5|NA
CASSFWGLAGGKETQYF
TGTGCCAGCAGCTTTTGGGGATTAGCGGGAGGAAAAGAGACCCAGTACTTC
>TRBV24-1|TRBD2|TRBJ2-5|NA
CATSREGLETQYF
TGTGCCACCAGTCGGGAGGGTTTGGAGACCCAGTACTTC
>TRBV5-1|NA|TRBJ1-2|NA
CASSLGGAGTYGYTF
TGCGCCAGCAGCCTCGGTGGGGCTGGTACTTATGGCTACACCTTC
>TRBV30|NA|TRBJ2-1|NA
CAWRNPLPGEQFF
TGTGCCTGGAGGAACCCCCTACCGGGAGAGCAGTTCTTC
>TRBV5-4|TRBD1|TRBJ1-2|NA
CASSLGGQLNYGYTF
TGTGCCAGCAGCCTGGGGGGACAGCTTAACTATGGCTACACCTTC
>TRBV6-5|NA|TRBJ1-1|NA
CASSYSGQGDTEAFF
TGTGCCAGCAGTTACTCGGGTCAGGGTGACACTGAAGCTTTCTTT
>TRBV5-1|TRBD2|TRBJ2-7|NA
CASSLAGTSYTQTYEQYF
TGCGCCAGCAGCTTGGCCGGGACTAGCTACACTCAAACTTACGAGCAGTACTTC
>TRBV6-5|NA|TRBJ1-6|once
CASSYSPGVGNSPLHF
TGTGCCAGCAGTTACTCGCCAGGGGTCGGAAATTCACCCCTCCACTTT
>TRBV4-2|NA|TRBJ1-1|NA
CASSQDVSVGGYTEAFF
TGTGCCAGCAGCCAAGATGTGTCCGTGGGGGGTTACACTGAAGCTTTCTTT
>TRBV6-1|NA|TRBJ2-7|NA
CASSEWGVGYEQYF
TGTGCCAGCAGTGAATGGGGTGTTGGCTACGAGCAGTACTTC
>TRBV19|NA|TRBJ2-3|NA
CASSETGQLTDTQYF
TGTGCCAGTAGTGAGACCGGACAGCTGACAGATACGCAGTATTTT
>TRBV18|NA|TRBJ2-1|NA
CASSPEGLVYNEQFF
TGTGCCAGCTCACCAGAGGGACTTGTGTACAATGAGCAGTTCTTC
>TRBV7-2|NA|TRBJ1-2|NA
CASSLGSDLDYGYTF
TGTGCCAGCAGCTTAGGTTCAGATCTGGACTATGGCTACACCTTC
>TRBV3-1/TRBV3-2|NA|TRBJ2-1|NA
CASSQDPGRSYNEQFF
TGTGCCAGCAGCCAAGACCCGGGACGCTCCTACAATGAGCAGTTCTTC
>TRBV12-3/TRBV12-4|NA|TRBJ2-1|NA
CASSLGPYEQFF
TGTGCCAGCAGTTTAGGGCCGTATGAGCAGTTCTTC
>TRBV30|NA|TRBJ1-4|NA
CAWSGQPRISEKLFF
TGTGCCTGGAGTGGACAGCCCCGGATCAGTGAAAAACTGTTTTTT
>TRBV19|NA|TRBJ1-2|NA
CASSIGGSANYGYTF
TGTGCCAGTAGTATAGGCGGAAGCGCTAACTATGGCTACACCTTC
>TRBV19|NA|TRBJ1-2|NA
CASVDRNYGYTF
TGTGCCAGTGTCGACAGGAACTATGGCTACACCTTC
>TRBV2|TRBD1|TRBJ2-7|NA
CASSAGTGLSYEQYF
TGTGCCAGCAGTGCCGGGACAGGTCTCTCCTACGAGCAGTACTTC
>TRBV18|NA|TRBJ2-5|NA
CASSSGTGETQYF
TGTGCCAGCTCTTCAGGTACCGGAGAGACCCAGTACTTC
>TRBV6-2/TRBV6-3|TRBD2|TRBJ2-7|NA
CASSYPLAGERYF
TGTGCCAGCAGTTACCCACTAGCGGGAGAACGGTACTTC
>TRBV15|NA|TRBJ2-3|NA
CATSRDPGDTQYF
TGTGCCACCAGCAGGGACCCCGGGGATACGCAGTATTTT
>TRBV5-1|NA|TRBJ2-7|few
CASSSEWQSRDEQYF
TGCGCCAGCAGCTCGGAGTGGCAGAGTCGCGACGAGCAGTACTTC
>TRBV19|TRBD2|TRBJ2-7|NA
CASSKGLAGGYEQYF
TGTGCCAGTAGTAAGGGACTAGCGGGAGGTTACGAGCAGTACTTC
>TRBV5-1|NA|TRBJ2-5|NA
CASSLATVVGGQETQYF
TGCGCCAGCAGCTTGGCGACAGTCGTGGGGGGCCAAGAGACCCAGTACTTC
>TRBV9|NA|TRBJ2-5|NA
CASPDRPEDPGETQYF
TGTGCCAGCCCAGATAGACCGGAGGACCCCGGGGAGACCCAGTACTTC
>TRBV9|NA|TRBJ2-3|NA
CASSPGRAGVLLNPRDTQYF
TGTGCCAGCAGCCCCGGAAGGGCGGGCGTGCTACTTAATCCCAGGGATACGCAGTATTTT
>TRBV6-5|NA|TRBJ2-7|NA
CASTPPSLSYEQYF
TGTGCCAGCACCCCTCCCAGTCTCAGCTACGAGCAGTACTTC
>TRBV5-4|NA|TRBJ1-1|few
CASSLGGQANTEAFF
TGTGCCAGCAGCTTGGGGGGACAAGCGAACACTGAAGCTTTCTTT
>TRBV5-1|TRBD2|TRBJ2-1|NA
CASSLTGSGGLYNEQFF
TGCGCCAGCAGCTTGACGGGAAGCGGGGGCCTCTACAATGAGCAGTTCTTC
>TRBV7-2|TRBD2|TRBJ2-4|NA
CASSPELAASADF
TGTGCCAGCAGCCCAGAACTAGCGGCCTCTGCGGACTTC
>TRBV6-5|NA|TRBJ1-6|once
CASSYGAGANNSPLHF
TGTGCCAGCAGTTACGGGGCAGGCGCTAATAATTCACCCCTCCACTTT
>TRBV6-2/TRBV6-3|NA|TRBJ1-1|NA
CASSPTWAGGDTEAFF
TGTGCCAGCAGCCCTACTTGGGCAGGCGGGGACACTGAAGCTTTCTTT
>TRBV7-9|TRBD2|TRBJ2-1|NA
CASSSSLAGLTYNEQFF
TGTGCCAGCAGCTCCTCTTTAGCGGGCTTGACTTACAATGAGCAGTTCTTC
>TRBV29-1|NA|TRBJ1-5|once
CSVSRSPGQPQHF
TGCAGCGTTAGTCGGTCGCCCGGTCAGCCCCAGCATTTT